This T cell receptor (beta chain) was recorded in a study of blood T cell repertoires in COVID-19. Whole-study context: The United States, Italy and Spain supplied acute and convalescent COVID-19 samples.

The CDR3 is 14 amino acids. V was trimmed by 4 bases and J by 1 base, leaving 8 bases between them. Germline V gives CDR1 SGHDT, CDR2 YYEEEE. In the authors' methods: Reference gene primer amplification gave estimated nucleated cell counts. Sequencing used immunoSEQ multiplex PCR; TCRdb keeps in-frame clones, though not all of them. That table furnishes V, J and clone size, whereas the DNA furnished D and trimming. Found here are over 25,000 clones, over 75% of them singletons; the top ten hold 20% to 30%. This rearrangement joins TRBV5-6 to TRBJ2-2; D not resolved. This clonotype originated in a human donor in a cohort sampled during active COVID-19. Source material: peripheral blood. The CDR3 region has the DNA TGTGCCAGCAGCATTTCAGAGAACACCGGGGAGCTGTTTTTT. Residues: CASSISENTGELFF.